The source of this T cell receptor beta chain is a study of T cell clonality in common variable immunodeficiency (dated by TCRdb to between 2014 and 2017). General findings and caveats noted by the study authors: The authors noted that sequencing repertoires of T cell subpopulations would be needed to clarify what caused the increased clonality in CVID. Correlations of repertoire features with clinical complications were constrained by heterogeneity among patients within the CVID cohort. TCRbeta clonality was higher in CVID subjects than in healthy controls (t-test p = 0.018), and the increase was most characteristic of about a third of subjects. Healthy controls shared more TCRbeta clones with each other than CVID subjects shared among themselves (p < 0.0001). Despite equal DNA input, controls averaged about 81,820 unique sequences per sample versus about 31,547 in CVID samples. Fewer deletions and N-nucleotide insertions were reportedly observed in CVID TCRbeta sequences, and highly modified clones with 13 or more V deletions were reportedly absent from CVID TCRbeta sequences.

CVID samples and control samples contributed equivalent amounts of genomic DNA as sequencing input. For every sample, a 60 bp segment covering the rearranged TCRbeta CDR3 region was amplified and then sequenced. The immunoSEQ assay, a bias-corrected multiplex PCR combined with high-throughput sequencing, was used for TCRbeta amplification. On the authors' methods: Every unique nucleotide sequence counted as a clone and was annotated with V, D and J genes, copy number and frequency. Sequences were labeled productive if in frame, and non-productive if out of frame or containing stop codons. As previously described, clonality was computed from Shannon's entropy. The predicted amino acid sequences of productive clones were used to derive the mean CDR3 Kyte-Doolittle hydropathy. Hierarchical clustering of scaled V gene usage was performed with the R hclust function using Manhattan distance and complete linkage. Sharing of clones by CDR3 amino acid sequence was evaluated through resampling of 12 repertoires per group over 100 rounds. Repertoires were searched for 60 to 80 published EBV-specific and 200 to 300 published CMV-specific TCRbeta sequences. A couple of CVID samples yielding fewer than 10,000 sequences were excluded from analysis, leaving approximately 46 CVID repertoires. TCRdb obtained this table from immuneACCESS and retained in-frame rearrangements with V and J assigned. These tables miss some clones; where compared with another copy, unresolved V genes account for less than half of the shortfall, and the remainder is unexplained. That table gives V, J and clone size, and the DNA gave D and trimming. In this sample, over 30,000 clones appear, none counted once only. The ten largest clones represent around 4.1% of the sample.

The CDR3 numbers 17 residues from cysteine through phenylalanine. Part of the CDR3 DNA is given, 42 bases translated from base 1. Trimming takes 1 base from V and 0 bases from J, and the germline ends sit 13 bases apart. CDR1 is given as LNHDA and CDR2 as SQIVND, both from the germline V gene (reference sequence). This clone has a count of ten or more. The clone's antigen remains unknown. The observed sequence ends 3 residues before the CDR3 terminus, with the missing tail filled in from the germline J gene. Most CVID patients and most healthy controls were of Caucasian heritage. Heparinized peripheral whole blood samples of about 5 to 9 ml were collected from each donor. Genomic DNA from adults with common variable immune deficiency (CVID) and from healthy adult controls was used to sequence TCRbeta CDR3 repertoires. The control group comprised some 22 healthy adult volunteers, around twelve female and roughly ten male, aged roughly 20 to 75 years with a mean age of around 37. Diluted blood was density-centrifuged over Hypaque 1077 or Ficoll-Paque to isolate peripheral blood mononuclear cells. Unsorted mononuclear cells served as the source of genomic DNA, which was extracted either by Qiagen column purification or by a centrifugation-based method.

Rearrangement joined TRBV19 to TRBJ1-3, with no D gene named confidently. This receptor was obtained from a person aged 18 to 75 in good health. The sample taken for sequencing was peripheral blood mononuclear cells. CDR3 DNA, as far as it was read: TGTGCCAGTAGTATAGGTTCAACACCCTTCTCTGGAAACACC. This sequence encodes CASSIGSTPFSGNT. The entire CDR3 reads CASSIGSTPFSGNTIYF.